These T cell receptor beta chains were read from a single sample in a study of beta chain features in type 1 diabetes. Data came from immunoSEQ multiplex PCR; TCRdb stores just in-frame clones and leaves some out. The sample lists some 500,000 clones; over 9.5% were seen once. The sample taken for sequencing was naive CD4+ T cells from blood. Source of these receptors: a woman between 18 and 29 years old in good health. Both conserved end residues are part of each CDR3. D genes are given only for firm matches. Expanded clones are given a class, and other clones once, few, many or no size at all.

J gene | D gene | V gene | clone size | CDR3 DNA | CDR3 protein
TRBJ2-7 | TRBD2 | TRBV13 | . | TGTGCCAGCAGCTTAATCACTAGCGGAACATACGAGCAGTACTTC | CASSLITSGTYEQYF
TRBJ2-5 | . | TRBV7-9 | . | TGTGCCAGCAGCTTCTCGCGGAAAAACCAAGAGACCCAGTACTTC | CASSFSRKNQETQYF
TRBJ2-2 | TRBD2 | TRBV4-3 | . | TGCGCCAGCAGCCAAGGACTAGCGGCGAACACCGGGGAGCTGTTTTTT | CASSQGLAANTGELFF
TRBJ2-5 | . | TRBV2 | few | TGTGCCAGCAGTGAAGGGGAAGCACAAGAGACCCAGTACTTC | CASSEGEAQETQYF
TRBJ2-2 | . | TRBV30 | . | TGTGCCTGGAGTGTTGTGGGTAGCGGGGAGCTGTTTTTT | CAWSVVGSGELFF
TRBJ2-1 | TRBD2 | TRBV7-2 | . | TGTGCCAGCAGTCCAAGAGCGGGAGGGTTTGAGCAGTTCTTC | CASSPRAGGFEQFF
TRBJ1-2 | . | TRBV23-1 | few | TGCGCCAGCAACTCAAAGGCCGGGAGACACTATTATGGCTACACCTTC | CASNSKAGRHYYGYTF
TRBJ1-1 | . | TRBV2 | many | TGTGCCAGCACGAAGGTGTCTAGCGACACTGAAGCTTTCTTT | CASTKVSSDTEAFF
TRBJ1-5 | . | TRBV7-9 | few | TGTGCCAGCAGCTTTAACCCTAATCAGCCCCAGCATTTT | CASSFNPNQPQHF
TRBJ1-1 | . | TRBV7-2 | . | TGTGCCAGCAGCTTAGCGCTTCCGGCTGAAGCTTTCTTT | CASSLALPAEAFF
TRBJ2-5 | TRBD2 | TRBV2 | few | TGTGCCAGCAGTGAGCGGGAGGGGACCCAGTACTTC | CASSEREGTQYF
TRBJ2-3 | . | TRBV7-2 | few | TGTGCCAGCAGCTTACGGGGGGCTAGCGGCACAGATACGCAGTATTTT | CASSLRGASGTDTQYF
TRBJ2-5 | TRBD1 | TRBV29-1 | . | TGCAGCGTCGACAGGGGCCCCAAAGAGACCCAGTACTTC | CSVDRGPKETQYF
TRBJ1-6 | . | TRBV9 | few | TGTGCCAGCAGCGTAGACGACAGCTCCTATAATTCACCCCTCCACTTT | CASSVDDSSYNSPLHF
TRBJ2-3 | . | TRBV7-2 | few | TGTGCCAGCAGCCGCACGACCCCCCCAGATACGCAGTATTTT | CASSRTTPPDTQYF
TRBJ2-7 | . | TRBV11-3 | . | TGTGCCAGCAGCTTTAGAGGCTTGCAGTACTTC | CASSFRGLQYF
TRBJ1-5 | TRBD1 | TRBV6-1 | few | TGTGCCAGCAGTGAATGGGGACAGTTTAATCAGCCCCAGCATTTT | CASSEWGQFNQPQHF
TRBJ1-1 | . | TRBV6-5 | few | TGTGCCAGCAGTTACGTTGGTTCCGGCGGGGAAGCTTTCTTT | CASSYVGSGGEAFF
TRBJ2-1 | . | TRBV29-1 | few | TGCAGCGTTCCAGGGGTCGATGAGCAGTTCTTC | CSVPGVDEQFF
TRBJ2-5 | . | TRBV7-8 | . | TGTGCCAGCAGCAAGAGAGGGCCAGGGTCCGTGGAGACCCAGTACTTC | CASSKRGPGSVETQYF
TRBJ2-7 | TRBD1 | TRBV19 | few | TGTGCCAGTAGTCTAGGGACAGAGTCCTACGAGCAGTACTTC | CASSLGTESYEQYF
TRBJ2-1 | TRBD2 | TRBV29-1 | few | TGCAGCGTCCTACGGGGGGGCTACAATGAGCAGTTCTTC | CSVLRGGYNEQFF
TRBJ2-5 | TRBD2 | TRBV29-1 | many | TGCAGCGCCTCCGGGACTACCCAAGAGACCCAGTACTTC | CSASGTTQETQYF
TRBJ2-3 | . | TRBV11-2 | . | TGTGCCAGCAGCCGTAGAGGCACAGATACGCAGTATTTT | CASSRRGTDTQYF
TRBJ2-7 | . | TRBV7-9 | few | TGTGCCAGCAGCTTCGCTACAGGGAAAGGGTACTTC | CASSFATGKGYF
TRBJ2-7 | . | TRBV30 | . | TGTGCCTGGTCTCTGGGGGGCAGGTACGAGCAGTACTTC | CAWSLGGRYEQYF
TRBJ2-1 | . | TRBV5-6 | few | TGTGCCAGCAGCTTGGGGCCAAGCTGGACCTACAATGAGCAGTTCTTC | CASSLGPSWTYNEQFF
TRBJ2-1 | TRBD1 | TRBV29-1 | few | TGCAGCTCAAACCTGAGGGACAGTGAGCAGTTCTTC | CSSNLRDSEQFF
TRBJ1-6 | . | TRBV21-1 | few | TGTGCCAGCGGTGAACAGGGGGCGTCGAATTCACCCCTCCACTTT | CASGEQGASNSPLHF
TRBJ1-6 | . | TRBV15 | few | TGTGCCACCAGCAGAGACCCGGGAGGATCACCCCTCCACTTT | CATSRDPGGSPLHF
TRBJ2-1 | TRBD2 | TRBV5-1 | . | TGCGCCAGCAGAGATAGCGGGGGTGACAATGAGCAGTTCTTC | CASRDSGGDNEQFF
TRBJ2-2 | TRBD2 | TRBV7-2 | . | TGTGCCAGCAGTCCTAGCGGGGTGAACACCGGGGAGCTGTTTTTT | CASSPSGVNTGELFF
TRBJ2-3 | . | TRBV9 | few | TGTGCCAGCAGCCCAGCTCCCTCACGAACAGATACGCAGTATTTT | CASSPAPSRTDTQYF
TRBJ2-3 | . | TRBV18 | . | TGTGCCAGCTCACCACAGGGGATCACAGATACGCAGTATTTT | CASSPQGITDTQYF
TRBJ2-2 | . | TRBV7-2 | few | TGTGCCAGCAGCTTACGCCCGCAGGGGACCACCGGGGAGCTGTTTTTT | CASSLRPQGTTGELFF
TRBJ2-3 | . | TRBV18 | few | TGTGCCAGCTCACTCGGGGGTTTACAACTTGCAGATACGCAGTATTTT | CASSLGGLQLADTQYF
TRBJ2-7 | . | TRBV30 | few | TGTGCCTGGAGGGGGATGGGGAGAAACTACGAGCAGTACTTC | CAWRGMGRNYEQYF
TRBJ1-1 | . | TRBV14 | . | TGTGCCAGCAGCCAAAGTTTCTGGGGCACTGAAGCTTTCTTT | CASSQSFWGTEAFF
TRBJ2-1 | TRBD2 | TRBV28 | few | TGTGCCAGCGCAAGCGGATCGACTAGCGGGGGGGCCAGTGAGCAGTTCTTC | CASASGSTSGGASEQFF
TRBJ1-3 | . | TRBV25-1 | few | TGTGCCGGCAGTGAGTTGACGGCCTCTGGAAACACCATATATTTT | CAGSELTASGNTIYF
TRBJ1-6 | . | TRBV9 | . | TGTGCCAGCAGCGTGGCAAGGGTTTCTGTCAATTCACCCCTCCACTTT | CASSVARVSVNSPLHF
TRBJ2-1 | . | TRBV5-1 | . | TGCGCCAGCAGCCTATTCCAGGCCAGCTCCTACAATGAGCAGTTCTTC | CASSLFQASSYNEQFF
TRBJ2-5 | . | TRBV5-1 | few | TGCGCCAGCAGCTTGGATCCTAGCGTAGAGACCCAGTACTTC | CASSLDPSVETQYF
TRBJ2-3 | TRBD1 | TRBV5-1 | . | TGCGCCAGCAGCCCCGGGGACAGTATTGGAGATACGCAGTATTTT | CASSPGDSIGDTQYF
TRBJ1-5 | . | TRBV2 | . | TGTGCCAGCAGTGACCAGACCATCAGCAATCAGCCCCAGCATTTT | CASSDQTISNQPQHF
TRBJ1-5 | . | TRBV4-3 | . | TGCGCCAGCAGCCAAGATTACAGGGACGGCAATCAGCCCCAGCATTTT | CASSQDYRDGNQPQHF
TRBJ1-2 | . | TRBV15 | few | TGTGCCACCACCTGGGGGCCCGGAAACGATGGCTACACCTTC | CATTWGPGNDGYTF
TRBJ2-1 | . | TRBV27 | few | TGTGCCAGCAGTTTTGCAAAGAGCTCCTACAATGAGCAGTTCTTC | CASSFAKSSYNEQFF
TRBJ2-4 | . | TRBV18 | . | TGTGCCAGCTCACCACCGTCTGGAAACATTCAGTACTTC | CASSPPSGNIQYF
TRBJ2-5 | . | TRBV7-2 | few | TGTGCCAGCAGCATTGGACAGCCCCAAGAGACCCAGTACTTC | CASSIGQPQETQYF
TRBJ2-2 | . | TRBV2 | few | TGTGCCAGCAGGAATAACCCCGGGGCCGGGGAGCTGTTTTTT | CASRNNPGAGELFF
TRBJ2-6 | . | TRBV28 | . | TGTGCCACCCGGAAGGCCGGGGCCAACGTCCTGACTTTC | CATRKAGANVLTF